These 24 T cell receptor beta chains originate from one sample sequenced in a study of identical twins. Using its own MiXCR run on the 5' RACE reads, TCRdb lists one record per CDR3 protein. Counted here are 500,000 to 600,000 distinct CDR3 sequences, about 20% occurring once; the ten biggest clones make up approximately 0.95%. The sample was also linked to a second study, of T cells expressing NK-cell markers.

The sequencing input was CD4+ T cells sorted from blood. All receptors derive from a woman aged 18-30 years in good health.

The chain recombines TRBV4-3 with TRBJ2-3; no firm D call. The CDR3 is made up of 13 amino acids. V lost 2 bases and J 4 bases, leaving 7 bases between the germline ends. Germline V gives CDR1 LGHNA, CDR2 YSLEER. In DNA, the CDR3 is TGCGCCAGCAGCCAAAGACCACCAGATACGCAGTATTTT. Translating it yields CASSQRPPDTQYF.

This clonotype was observed a handful of times. V usage is TRBV29-1 and J usage is TRBJ2-7, with no clear D. This CDR3 spans 13 amino acids. The V end lost 4 bases, the J end lost 0 bases, and 10 bases lay between the germline ends. In germline, CDR1 is SQVTM, CDR2 ANQGSEA. The CDR3 region has the DNA TGCAGCGTTGCAGATCCTCGCTCCTACGAGCAGTACTTC. Its translation is CSVADPRSYEQYF.

The gene calls are TRBV6-2 or TRBV6-3 and TRBJ2-5; TRBD2 matches at 7 bases. Germline-derived CDR1 and CDR2 are MNHEY and SVGEGT. The length of the CDR3 is 18 residues. The V and J ends lost 2 bases and 2 bases, in that order; junction bases with no gene match: 14. The DNA of the CDR3 is TGTGCCAGCAGTTACCCTACGGAGCGGAGGACTAGACAAGAGACCCAGTACTTC. It translates to CASSYPTERRTRQETQYF.

This clonotype appeared a few times. In DNA, the CDR3 is TGTGCCAGCAGCGTAACCGGGGAAAATTCACCCCTCCACTTT. Amino acids: CASSVTGENSPLHF. This chain joins TRBV9 and TRBJ1-6; D is ambiguous. The CDR3 spans 14 residues. Germline V gene sequence: CDR1 SGDLS, CDR2 YYNGEE. The V gene lost 1 base and the J gene lost 7 bases, with 9 bases spanning the gap.

The gene calls are TRBV12-5 and TRBJ2-1; D not certain. CDR1 is LGHNT, CDR2 FRNRAP, per germline. V was trimmed by 8 bases and J by 8 bases, leaving 19 bases between them. This CDR3 region has 14 residues. DNA of the CDR3: TGTGCTAGTCGGGCCTCCGGGTTCGTGGATGAGCAGTTCTTC. It codes for CASRASGFVDEQFF.

The rearrangement uses TRBV7-9 and TRBJ2-5, with D possibly matching TRBD1 (5 bases). CDR1 is SEHNR, CDR2 FQNEAQ, per germline (reference sequence). The CDR3 consists of 14 residues. V lost 5 bases, J lost 7 bases, and 17 bases lay in between. The CDR3 DNA is TGTGCCAGCAGCGACAGACGGACGGATGGGACCCAGTACTTC. As protein: CASSDRRTDGTQYF.

The chain recombines TRBV6-2 or TRBV6-3 with TRBJ2-5; D is ambiguous. Trimming pared 6 bases from V and 7 bases from J, leaving 12 bases between. Looked up from germline, CDR1 is MNHEY and CDR2 is SVGEGT. The CDR3 loop spans 12 amino acids. The CDR3 protein is CASSPPVGTQYF. CDR3 coding DNA: TGTGCCAGCAGCCCCCCAGTGGGGACCCAGTACTTC.

As regards this clonotype: The junction departs from the called germline gene at one end, perhaps through a read error. The chain employs TRBV12-3 or TRBV12-4 and TRBJ2-3; TRBD2 aligns across 7 bases. The CDR3 covers 13 residues. This CDR3 is CAGSLRRGDTQYF. For the CDR3, the DNA is TGTGCCGGCAGTTTAAGGCGGGGGGATACGCAGTATTTT.

This clonotype was picked up a small number of times. The chain is built from TRBV5-1 and TRBJ1-1, with TRBD1 identical over 8 bases. Germline V CDR1 and CDR2: SGHRS, YFSETQ. This CDR3 contains 15 residues. With 4 bases clipped from V and 4 bases from J, the junction kept 9 bases outside the gene matches. The CDR3: CASSRDGQGRTEAFF. The CDR3 DNA is TGCGCCAGCAGCCGAGACGGACAGGGCCGCACTGAAGCTTTCTTT.

The table lists this clonotype with many counts. This sequence joins TRBV20-1 and TRBJ2-1; D is unresolved. V lost 6 bases and J lost 6, with 6 bases in between. The CDR3 has 10 residues. The V gene's germline CDR1 is DFQATT and CDR2 SNEGSKA (reference sequence). DNA for the CDR3: TGCAGTGCCTATATCAATGAGCAGTTCTTC. The encoded protein is CSAYINEQFF.

This clonotype was observed a few times. The chain recombines TRBV6-5 with TRBJ2-7, with TRBD2 matching over 11 bases. Germline CDR1 is MNHEY and CDR2 is SVGAGI. The CDR3 is 16 residues long. After removal of 0 bases from V and 9 bases from J, the junction contained 10 bases not matched to a gene. The CDR3 DNA follows: TGTGCCAGCAGTTACTCGGGACTAGCGGCCCTGTCAGGGCAGTACTTC. Its protein is CASSYSGLAALSGQYF.

V gene TRBV6-1 combines with J gene TRBJ1-6, with D uncertain. CDR3 length equals 13 residues. Deletions cut 8 bases from V and 8 bases from J, with 13 bases between. In germline, CDR1 is MNHNS, CDR2 SASEGT. This CDR3 reads CASLASSDSPLHF. In DNA form, the CDR3 reads TGTGCCAGCCTTGCCTCGTCGGATTCACCCCTCCACTTT.

Remarks on this clonotype: Possible read error: a much larger clone is one base away. This CDR3 is CASCRGLGDTQYF. The CDR3 bases are TGCGCCAGCTGCCGGGGCTTAGGGGATACGCAGTATTTT. The V and J genes are TRBV4-3 and TRBJ2-3; D is perhaps TRBD1 or TRBD2 (5 bases each). V dropped 8 bases and J dropped 6 bases, with 15 bases sitting between them. The CDR3 extends over 13 amino acids. Germline CDR1 and CDR2: LGHNA and YSLEER.

This clonotype appeared many times. This chain connects TRBV5-5 to TRBJ2-3; D is unclear. This CDR3 has 16 residues. V was clipped by 5 bases and J by 2 bases, with 18 bases between them. CDR1 and CDR2 (germline): SGHKS, YYEKEE (reference sequence). CDR3 protein: CASSLGDWVDTDTQYF. Written as DNA, the CDR3 is TGTGCCAGCAGTCTGGGTGATTGGGTAGACACAGATACGCAGTATTTT.

Only a few counts were recorded for this clonotype. This sequence joins TRBV20-1 and TRBJ2-3; 7 nucleotides agree with TRBD2. This CDR3 comprises 14 residues. CDR1 DFQATT and CDR2 SNEGSKA come from the germline V gene (reference sequence). Unmatched junction bases numbered 7, after V lost 5 bases and J lost 2 bases. The CDR3 coding sequence is TGCAGTGCTTCCTCTAGCGGAACCACAGATACGCAGTATTTT. Its protein is CSASSSGTTDTQYF.

The chain links TRBV9 to TRBJ2-7, with a tentative D call TRBD1 (6 bases). There are 14 residues in the CDR3. Germline lookup yields CDR1 SGDLS and CDR2 YYNGEE. Trimming removed 3 bases at V and 0 bases at J, with 10 bases between. This CDR3 is CASSGGTFSYEQYF. For the CDR3, the DNA is TGTGCCAGCAGCGGAGGGACATTCTCCTACGAGCAGTACTTC.

This chain uses TRBV6-5 with TRBJ1-2, with TRBD1 matching over 7 bases. The CDR3 contains 12 residues. Germline CDR1 is MNHEY and CDR2 is SVGAGI. The ends lost 7 bases at V and 5 bases at J; junction bases unmatched: 4. Written as DNA, the CDR3 is TGTGCCAGCAAGGACAGGACTTATGGCTACACCTTC. Its protein product is CASKDRTYGYTF.

The chain joins TRBV6-5 to TRBJ2-7; the D gene is possibly TRBD1 (5 bases). The CDR3 length is 14 residues. Trimming took off 1 base at V and 1 base at J, with 8 bases between the two ends. The germline gives CDR1 MNHEY, CDR2 SVGAGI. The CDR3 reads CASSYYTGSYEQYF. The CDR3, as DNA: TGTGCCAGCAGTTACTATACAGGTTCCTACGAGCAGTACTTC.

The gene calls are TRBV29-1 and TRBJ2-7; D may be TRBD2 (6 bases). Trimming cost V 3 bases and J 5 bases, with 14 bases left between them. The CDR3 length is 13 residues. In germline, CDR1 is SQVTM, CDR2 ANQGSEA. In nucleotides, the CDR3 is TGCAGCGTTGAGAACCGGGAGAGGGACGAGCAGTACTTC. This encodes CSVENRERDEQYF.

This chain joins TRBV20-1 and TRBJ2-7, with TRBD1 matching 7 bases. CDR1 is DFQATT, CDR2 SNEGSKA, per germline (reference sequence). The V and J ends lost 2 bases and 4 bases, in that order; junction bases with no gene match: 2. This CDR3 has 12 residues. The CDR3 DNA is TGCAGTGCTAGACAGGGGGTTTACGAGCAGTACTTC. Encoded protein: CSARQGVYEQYF.

This clonotype was observed at least ten times. The rearrangement uses TRBV7-2 and TRBJ1-1; D uncertain. Trimming took off 3 bases at V and 0 bases at J, with 8 bases between the two ends. Germline-derived CDR1 and CDR2 are SGHTA and FQGNSA. The CDR3 is 14 amino acids. This CDR3 is CASSFVPMNTEAFF. CDR3 in DNA: TGTGCCAGCAGCTTCGTTCCCATGAACACTGAAGCTTTCTTT.

This clonotype turned up a few times. This sequence joins TRBV20-1 and TRBJ2-1, with TRBD2 as a possible D gene (6 bases). The V end was cut by 6 bases, the J end by 0 bases, with 9 bases between. Germline assignment: CDR1 DFQATT and CDR2 SNEGSKA (reference sequence). The CDR3 consists of 13 residues. CDR3 residues: CSADGSSYNEQFF. The CDR3 nucleotides are TGCAGTGCGGACGGGAGCTCCTACAATGAGCAGTTCTTC.

The chain employs TRBV20-1 and TRBJ2-5; TRBD2 aligns across 11 bases. The junction had 7 bases not matched to a gene; V was cut back by 5 bases and J by 5 bases. CDR1 is DFQATT, CDR2 SNEGSKA, per germline (reference sequence). The CDR3 covers 14 residues. In DNA, the CDR3 is TGCAGTGCTCGACTAGCGGGAAGTCGTGAGACCCAGTACTTC. It codes for CSARLAGSRETQYF.

This clonotype was picked up a small number of times. The chain is built from TRBV7-9 and TRBJ2-1; a weak D match, TRBD1 (7 bases). The CDR3 has 17 amino acids. Germline lookup yields CDR1 SEHNR and CDR2 FQNEAQ (reference sequence). The V end was cut by 5 bases, the J end by 7 bases, with 24 bases between. The CDR3 DNA reads TGTGCCAGCAGCCACCACGGGGGACAGACGACCCCGAATGAGCAGTTCTTC. This gives the protein CASSHHGGQTTPNEQFF.